Listed below are T cell receptor beta chains from one sample, sequenced in a study of Ad26.COV2.S vaccination and SARS-CoV-2 variants. Libraries were prepared by immunoSEQ multiplex PCR; TCRdb keeps only in-frame clonotypes and omits some of them. The sample includes under 550,000 clones, roughly 90% seen only once; the top ten take less than 4.5%. Sequenced material: peripheral blood, taken in a trial of Ad26.COV2.S vaccine versus placebo. The receptors were gathered from a person aged 18-60 years who received the Ad26.COV2.S COVID-19 vaccine or a placebo. Each CDR3 is given with its conserved first and last residue. D genes are given only for firm matches. Rows may omit the clone size; those that give it use once, few, many or a size class.

>TRBV2|once|TRBD1|TRBJ2-7
CAGRGLGQGYEQYF
TGTGCCGGCAGGGGCCTTGGACAGGGCTACGAGCAGTACTTC
>TRBV30|.|.|TRBJ1-6
CAWKQGEIESPLHF
TGTGCCTGGAAACAAGGGGAGATTGAGTCACCCCTCCACTTT
>TRBV27|few|.|TRBJ1-2
CASSPKPGHLYGYTF
TGTGCCAGCAGCCCTAAACCGGGACACCTCTATGGCTACACCTTC
>TRBV30|.|TRBD1|TRBJ2-3
CAWSTGADTQYF
TGTGCCTGGAGTACAGGGGCAGATACGCAGTATTTT
>TRBV2|.|TRBD2|TRBJ2-5
CASSGGTSGEETQYF
TGTGCCAGCAGTGGCGGGACTAGCGGGGAAGAGACCCAGTACTTC
>TRBV11-2|once|.|TRBJ2-3
CASSLGIAVDTQYF
TGTGCCAGCAGCTTAGGGATAGCAGTAGATACGCAGTATTTT
>TRBV11-2|.|.|TRBJ2-1
CASSLNWGEPEEQFF
TGTGCCAGCAGCTTAAATTGGGGTGAACCGGAGGAGCAGTTCTTC
>TRBV24-1|once|.|TRBJ2-7
CATSEGPISTYEQYF
TGTGCCACCAGTGAGGGTCCTATCTCGACCTACGAGCAGTACTTC
>TRBV12-3/TRBV12-4|.|.|TRBJ1-1
CASSHSVITEAFF
TGTGCCAGCAGTCACAGTGTCATCACTGAAGCTTTCTTT
>TRBV7-3|.|TRBD2|TRBJ2-5
CASSLFSGGLETQYF
TGTGCCAGCAGCTTATTCAGCGGGGGCCTGGAGACCCAGTACTTC
>TRBV11-3|.|.|TRBJ2-1
CASSLTGTSYNEQFF
TGTGCCAGCAGCTTAACAGGGACCTCCTACAATGAGCAGTTCTTC
>TRBV28|.|.|TRBJ1-6
CASSTTIGNSPLHF
TGTGCCAGCAGTACCACCATAGGAAATTCACCCCTCCACTTT
>TRBV7-2|.|.|TRBJ1-1
CASSPPQSSVGTEAFF
TGTGCCAGCAGCCCCCCTCAATCATCGGTTGGCACTGAAGCTTTCTTT
>TRBV7-8|.|.|TRBJ2-3
CASSGGGQVTDTQYF
TGTGCCAGCAGCGGGGGGGGACAGGTTACAGATACGCAGTATTTT